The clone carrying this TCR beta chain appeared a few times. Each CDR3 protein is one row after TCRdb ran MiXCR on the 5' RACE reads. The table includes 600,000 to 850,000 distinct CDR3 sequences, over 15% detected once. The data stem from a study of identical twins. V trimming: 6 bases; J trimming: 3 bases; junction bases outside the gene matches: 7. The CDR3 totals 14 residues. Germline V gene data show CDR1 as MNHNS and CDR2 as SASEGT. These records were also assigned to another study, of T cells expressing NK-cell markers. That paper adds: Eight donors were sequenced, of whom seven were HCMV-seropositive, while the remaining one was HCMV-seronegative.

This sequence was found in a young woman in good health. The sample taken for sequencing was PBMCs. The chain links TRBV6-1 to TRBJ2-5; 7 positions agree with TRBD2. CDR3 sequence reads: CASRRLADKETQYF. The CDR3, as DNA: TGTGCCAGCAGGCGACTAGCAGACAAAGAGACCCAGTACTTC.